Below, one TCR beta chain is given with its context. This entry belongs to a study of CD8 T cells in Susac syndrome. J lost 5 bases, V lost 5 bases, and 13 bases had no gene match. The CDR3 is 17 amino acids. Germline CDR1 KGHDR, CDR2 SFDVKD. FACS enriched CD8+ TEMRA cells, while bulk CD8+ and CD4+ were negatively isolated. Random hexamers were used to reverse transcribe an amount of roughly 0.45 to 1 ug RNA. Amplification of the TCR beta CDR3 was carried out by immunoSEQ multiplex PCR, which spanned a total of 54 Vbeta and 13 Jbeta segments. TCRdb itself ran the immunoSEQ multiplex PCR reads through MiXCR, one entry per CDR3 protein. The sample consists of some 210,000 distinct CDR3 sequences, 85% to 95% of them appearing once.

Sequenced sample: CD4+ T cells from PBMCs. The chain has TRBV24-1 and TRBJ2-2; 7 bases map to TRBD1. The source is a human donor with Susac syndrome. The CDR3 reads CATSVPTGHRGTGELFF. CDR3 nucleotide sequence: TGTGCCACCAGTGTCCCGACAGGGCATCGTGGGACCGGGGAGCTGTTTTTT.